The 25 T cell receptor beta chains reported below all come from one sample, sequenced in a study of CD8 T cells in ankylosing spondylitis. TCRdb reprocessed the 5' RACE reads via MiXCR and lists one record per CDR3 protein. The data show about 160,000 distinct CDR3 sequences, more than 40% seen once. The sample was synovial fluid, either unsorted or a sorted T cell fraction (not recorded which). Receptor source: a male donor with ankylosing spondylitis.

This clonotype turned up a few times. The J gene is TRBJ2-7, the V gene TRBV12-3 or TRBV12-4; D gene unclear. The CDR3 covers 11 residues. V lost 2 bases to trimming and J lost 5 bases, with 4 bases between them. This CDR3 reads CASSLRHEQYF. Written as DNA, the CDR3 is TGTGCCAGCAGTTTAAGGCACGAGCAGTACTTC.

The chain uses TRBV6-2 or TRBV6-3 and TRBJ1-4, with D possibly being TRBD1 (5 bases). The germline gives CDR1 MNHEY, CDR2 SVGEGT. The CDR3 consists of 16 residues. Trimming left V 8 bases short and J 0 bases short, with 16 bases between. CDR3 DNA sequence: TGTGCCAGCCGGCCAGGGTCGAGTGCAACTAATGAAAAACTGTTTTTT. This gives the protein CASRPGSSATNEKLFF.

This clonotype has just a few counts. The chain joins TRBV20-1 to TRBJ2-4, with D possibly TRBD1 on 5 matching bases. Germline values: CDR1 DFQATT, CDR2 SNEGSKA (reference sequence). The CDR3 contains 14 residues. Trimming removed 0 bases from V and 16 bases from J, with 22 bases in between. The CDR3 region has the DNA TGCAGTGCTAGAGATCCCCCAGGGATGCCGGCTACTTACTTC. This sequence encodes CSARDPPGMPATYF.

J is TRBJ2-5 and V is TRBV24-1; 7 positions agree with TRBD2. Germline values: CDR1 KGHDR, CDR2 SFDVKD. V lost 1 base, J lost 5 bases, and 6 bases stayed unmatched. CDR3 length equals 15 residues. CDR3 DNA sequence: TGTGCCACCAGTGATTTTTGTCAGGGAGGGGAGACCCAGTACTTC. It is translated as CATSDFCQGGETQYF.

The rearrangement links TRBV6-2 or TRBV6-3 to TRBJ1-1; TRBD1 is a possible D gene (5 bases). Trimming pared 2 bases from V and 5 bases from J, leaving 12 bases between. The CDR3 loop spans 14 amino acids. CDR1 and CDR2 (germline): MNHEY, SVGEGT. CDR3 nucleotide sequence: TGTGCCAGCAGTTACGGCAGGGCTGGGACTGAAGCTTTCTTT. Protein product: CASSYGRAGTEAFF.

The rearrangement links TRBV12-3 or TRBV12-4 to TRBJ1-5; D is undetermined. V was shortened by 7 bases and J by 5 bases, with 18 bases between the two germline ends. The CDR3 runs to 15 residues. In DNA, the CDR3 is TGTGCCAGCACCCTCTCGAGGGCGGTGGATCAGCCCCAGCATTTT. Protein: CASTLSRAVDQPQHF.

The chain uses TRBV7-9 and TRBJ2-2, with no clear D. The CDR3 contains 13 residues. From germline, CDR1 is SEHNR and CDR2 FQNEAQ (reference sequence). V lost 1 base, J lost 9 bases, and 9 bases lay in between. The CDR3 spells CASSLDLRRELFF. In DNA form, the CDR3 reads TGTGCCAGCAGCTTAGATCTCAGGCGGGAGCTGTTTTTT.

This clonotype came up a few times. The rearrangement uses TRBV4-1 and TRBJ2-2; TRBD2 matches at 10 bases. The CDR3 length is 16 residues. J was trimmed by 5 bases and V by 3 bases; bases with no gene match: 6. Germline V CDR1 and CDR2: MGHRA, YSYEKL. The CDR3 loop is CASSQGSGRGTGELFF. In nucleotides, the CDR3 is TGCGCCAGCAGCCAGGGAAGCGGGAGGGGTACCGGGGAGCTGTTTTTT.

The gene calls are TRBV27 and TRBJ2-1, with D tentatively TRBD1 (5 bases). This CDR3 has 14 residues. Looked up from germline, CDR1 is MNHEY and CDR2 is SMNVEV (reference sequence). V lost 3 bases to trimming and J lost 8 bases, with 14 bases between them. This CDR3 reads CASSLGRVFHEQFF. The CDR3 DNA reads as TGTGCCAGCAGTTTGGGCAGGGTCTTTCATGAGCAGTTCTTC.

The CDR3 DNA follows: TGTGCCAGCAGCCCCGGACTAGCGGGGGGCGAGCAGTACTTC. Translated, it gives CASSPGLAGGEQYF. The chain carries TRBV12-3 or TRBV12-4 and TRBJ2-7, with 14 bases matching TRBD2. The trim removed 6 bases at V and 6 bases at J, leaving 4 bases unmatched. The CDR3 has 14 residues.

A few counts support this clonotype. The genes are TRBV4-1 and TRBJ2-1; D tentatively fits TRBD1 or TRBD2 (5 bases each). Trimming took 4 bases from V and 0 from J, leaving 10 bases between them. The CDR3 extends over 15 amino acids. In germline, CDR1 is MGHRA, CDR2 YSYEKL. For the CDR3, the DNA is TGCGCCAGCAGCCCGGGACCGAGCTCCTACAATGAGCAGTTCTTC. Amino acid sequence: CASSPGPSSYNEQFF.

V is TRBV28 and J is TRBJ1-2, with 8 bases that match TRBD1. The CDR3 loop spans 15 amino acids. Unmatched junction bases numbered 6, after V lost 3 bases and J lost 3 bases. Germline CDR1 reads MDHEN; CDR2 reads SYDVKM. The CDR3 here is CASSFATGEDYGYTF. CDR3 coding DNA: TGTGCCAGCAGTTTCGCGACAGGGGAGGACTATGGCTACACCTTC.

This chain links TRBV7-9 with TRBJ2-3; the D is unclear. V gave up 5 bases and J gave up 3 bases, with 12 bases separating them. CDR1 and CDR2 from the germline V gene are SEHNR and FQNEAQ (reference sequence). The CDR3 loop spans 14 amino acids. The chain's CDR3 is CASSPGLGTDTQYF. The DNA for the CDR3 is TGTGCCAGCAGCCCCGGGCTGGGTACAGATACGCAGTATTTT.

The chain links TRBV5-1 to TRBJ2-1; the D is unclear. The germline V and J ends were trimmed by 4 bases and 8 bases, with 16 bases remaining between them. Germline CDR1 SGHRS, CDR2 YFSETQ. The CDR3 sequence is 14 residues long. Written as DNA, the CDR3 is TGCGCCAGCAGCCTACAGAACCGCCTCCATGAGCAGTTCTTC. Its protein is CASSLQNRLHEQFF.

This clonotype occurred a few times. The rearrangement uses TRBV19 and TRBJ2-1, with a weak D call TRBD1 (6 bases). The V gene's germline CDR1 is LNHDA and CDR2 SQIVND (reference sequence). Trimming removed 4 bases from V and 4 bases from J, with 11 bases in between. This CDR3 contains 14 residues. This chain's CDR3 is CASSNWGTYNEQFF. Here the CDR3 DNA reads TGTGCCAGTAGTAATTGGGGGACATACAATGAGCAGTTCTTC.

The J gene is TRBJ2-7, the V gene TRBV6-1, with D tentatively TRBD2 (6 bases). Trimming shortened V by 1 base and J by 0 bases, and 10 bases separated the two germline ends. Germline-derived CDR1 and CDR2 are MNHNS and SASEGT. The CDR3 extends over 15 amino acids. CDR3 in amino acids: CASSEVGGSSYEQYF. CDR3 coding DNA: TGTGCCAGCAGTGAAGTGGGAGGAAGCTCCTACGAGCAGTACTTC.

CDR3 loop: CASSHGTGTDTQYF. CDR3 nucleotides: TGTGCCAGCAGTCACGGGACAGGGACAGATACGCAGTATTTT. V and J are TRBV6-4 and TRBJ2-3, with 9 bases lining up with TRBD1. The CDR3 is 14 residues long. Trimming took 5 bases from V and 3 from J; bases not matched to a gene: 3. Germline V gene lookup returns CDR1 MRHNA and CDR2 SNTAGT.

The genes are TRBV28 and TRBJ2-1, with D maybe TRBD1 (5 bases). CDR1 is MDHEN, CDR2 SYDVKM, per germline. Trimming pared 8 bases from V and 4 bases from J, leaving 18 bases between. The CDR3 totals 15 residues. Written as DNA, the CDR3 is TGTGCCAGCTCTGCAGGTGGGGCTGGGTACAATGAGCAGTTCTTC. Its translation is CASSAGGAGYNEQFF. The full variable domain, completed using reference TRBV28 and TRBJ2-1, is DVKVTQSSRYLVKRTGEKVFLECVQDMDHENMFWYRQDPGLGLRLIYFSYDVKMKEKGDIPEGYSVSREKKERFSLILESASTNQTSMYLCASSAGGAGYNEQFFGPGTRLTVL.

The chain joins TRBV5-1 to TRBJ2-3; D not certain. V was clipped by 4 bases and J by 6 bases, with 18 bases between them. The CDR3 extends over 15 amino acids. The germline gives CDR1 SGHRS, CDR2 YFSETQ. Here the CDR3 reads CASSKPRRSADTQYF. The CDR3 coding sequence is TGCGCCAGCAGCAAACCCAGGAGATCAGCTGATACGCAGTATTTT.

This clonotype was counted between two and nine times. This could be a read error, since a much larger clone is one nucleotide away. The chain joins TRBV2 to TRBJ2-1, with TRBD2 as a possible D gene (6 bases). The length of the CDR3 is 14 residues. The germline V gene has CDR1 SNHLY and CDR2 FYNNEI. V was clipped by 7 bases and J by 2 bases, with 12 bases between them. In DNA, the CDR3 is TGTGCCAGCACCCCTAGCGCCCCCTACAATGAGCAGTTCTTC. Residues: CASTPSAPYNEQFF. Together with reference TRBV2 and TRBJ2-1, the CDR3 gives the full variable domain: EPEVTQTPSHQVTQMGQEVILRCVPISNHLYFYWYRQILGQKVEFLVSFYNNEISEKSEIFDDQFSVERPDGSNFTLKIRSTKLEDSAMYFCASTPSAPYNEQFFGPGTRLTVL.

CDR3 nucleotides: TGTGCCAGCAGCCAGGTTGGGTACGAGCAGTACTTC. This translates into CASSQVGYEQYF. The genes are TRBV14 and TRBJ2-7; D remains ambiguous. CDR3 size: 12 residues. The V end lost 3 bases, the J end lost 4 bases, and 7 bases lay between the germline ends. CDR1 and CDR2 (germline): SGHDN, FVKESK.

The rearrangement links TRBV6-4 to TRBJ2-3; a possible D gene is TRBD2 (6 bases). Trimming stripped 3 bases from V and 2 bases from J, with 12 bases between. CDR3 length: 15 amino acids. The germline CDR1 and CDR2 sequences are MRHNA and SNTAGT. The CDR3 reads CASSESAGTTDTQYF. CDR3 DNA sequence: TGTGCCAGCAGTGAGAGTGCGGGGACCACAGATACGCAGTATTTT.

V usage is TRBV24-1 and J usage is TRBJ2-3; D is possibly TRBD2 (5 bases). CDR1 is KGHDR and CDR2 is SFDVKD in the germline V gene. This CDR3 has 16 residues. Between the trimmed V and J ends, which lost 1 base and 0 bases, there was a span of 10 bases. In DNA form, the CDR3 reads TGTGCCACCAGTGATTTTCCGGGAACTAGCACAGATACGCAGTATTTT. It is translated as CATSDFPGTSTDTQYF.

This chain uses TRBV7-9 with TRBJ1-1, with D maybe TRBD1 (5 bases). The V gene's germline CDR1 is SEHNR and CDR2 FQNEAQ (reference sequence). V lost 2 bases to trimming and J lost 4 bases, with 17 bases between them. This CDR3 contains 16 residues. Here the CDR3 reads CASSLRPRDSLTEAFF. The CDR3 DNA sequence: TGTGCCAGCAGCTTACGGCCTAGGGACTCCCTCACTGAAGCTTTCTTT.

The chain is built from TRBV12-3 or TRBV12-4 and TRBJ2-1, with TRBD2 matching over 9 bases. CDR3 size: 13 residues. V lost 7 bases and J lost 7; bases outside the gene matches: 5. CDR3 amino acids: CASTVLAGNEQFF. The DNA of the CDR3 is TGTGCCAGCACTGTCCTAGCGGGGAATGAGCAGTTCTTC.